Sequencing of this TCR beta chain was carried out in a study of blood T cell repertoires in COVID-19. Turning to the study itself: Collection of acute and convalescent COVID-19 samples took place in the United States, Italy and Spain. Nucleic acid was either cDNA or gDNA, and it came from T cells, B-cell-depleted T cells, or PBMCs.

Sequencing used immunoSEQ multiplex PCR; TCRdb keeps in-frame clones, though not all of them. The sample gives a few hundred thousand clones, around 84% of which show up once; around 4% is in the top ten. CDR3 size: 14 residues. The receptor was isolated from a man between 60 and 75 years old with acute or convalescent COVID-19. The chain combines TRBV21-1 with TRBJ1-3; TRBD1, as called in the table, went unchecked against the DNA. TRBV21-1 is listed as a pseudogene. The sequenced sample consisted of peripheral blood. The chain's CDR3 is CASSKQGEGNTIYF. The CDR3 DNA reads as TGTGCCAGCAGCAAACAGGGGGAGGGAAACACCATATATTTT.